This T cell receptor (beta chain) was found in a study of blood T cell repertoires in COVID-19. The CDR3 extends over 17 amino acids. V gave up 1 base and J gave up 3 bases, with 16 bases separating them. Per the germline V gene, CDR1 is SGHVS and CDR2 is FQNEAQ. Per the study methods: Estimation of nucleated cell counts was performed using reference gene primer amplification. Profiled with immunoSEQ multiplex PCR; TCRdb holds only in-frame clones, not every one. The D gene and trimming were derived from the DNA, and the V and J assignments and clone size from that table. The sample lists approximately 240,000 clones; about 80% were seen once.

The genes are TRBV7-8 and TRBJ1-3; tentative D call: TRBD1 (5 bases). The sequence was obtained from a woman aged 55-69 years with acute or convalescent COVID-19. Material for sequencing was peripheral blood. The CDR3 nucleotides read TGTGCCAGCAGCTTAGGTCTCGGGGGGTTGTTTGGAAACACCATATATTTT. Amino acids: CASSLGLGGLFGNTIYF.